The 7 T cell receptor beta chains in this list originate from one sample, sequenced in a study of CD8 T cells in ankylosing spondylitis. MiXCR was run by TCRdb on the 5' RACE reads, yielding one entry per CDR3 protein. The sample holds about 140,000 distinct CDR3 sequences; about 7% are singletons and the top ten take 12%. The sample consisted of blood, either unsorted or a sorted T cell fraction (not recorded which). These receptors originate from a female donor with ankylosing spondylitis or in good health (not recorded which).

This clonotype was seen repeatedly, ten times or more. The chain's CDR3 is CASSLTGTQPQHF. The CDR3, as DNA: TGTGCCAGCAGCTTGACAGGCACTCAGCCCCAGCATTTT. The rearrangement joins TRBV7-2 to TRBJ1-5; D is possibly TRBD1 (6 bases). The CDR3 is 13 amino acids. Trimming removed 3 bases from V and 6 bases from J, with 9 bases in between. Germline V gives CDR1 SGHTA, CDR2 FQGNSA.

This clonotype came up many times. V is TRBV20-1 and J is TRBJ2-1, with a weak D call TRBD2 (7 bases). Trimming shortened V by 5 bases and J by 0 bases, and 14 bases separated the two germline ends. The CDR3 extends over 15 amino acids. CDR1 DFQATT and CDR2 SNEGSKA come from the germline V gene (reference sequence). DNA for the CDR3: TGCAGTGCTTCTTACGGGGGGCCCTCCTACAATGAGCAGTTCTTC. Translation gives CSASYGGPSYNEQFF.

This clonotype was seen at least ten times. The chain has TRBV7-2 and TRBJ2-3, with D uncertain. Germline CDR1 and CDR2: SGHTA and FQGNSA. V lost 2 bases, J lost 2 bases, and 5 bases lay in between. The CDR3 runs 13 residues. Written as DNA, the CDR3 is TGTGCCAGCAGCTTATCGGTCACAGATACGCAGTATTTT. Translation gives CASSLSVTDTQYF.

This clonotype was seen many times. This chain connects TRBV7-2 to TRBJ2-3; TRBD1 matches at 7 bases. Trimming took 6 bases from V and 9 from J; bases not matched to a gene: 3. CDR3 length: 11 residues. Germline V gene sequence: CDR1 SGHTA, CDR2 FQGNSA. DNA for the CDR3: TGTGCCAGCAGTCGGGGACAGACGCAGTATTTT. It translates to CASSRGQTQYF.

This clonotype was seen ten or more times. V is TRBV6-5 and J is TRBJ2-7, with D tentatively TRBD2 (5 bases). V lost 4 bases, J lost 1 base, and 14 bases lay in between. Germline CDR1 MNHEY, CDR2 SVGAGI. The CDR3 covers 15 residues. CDR3 nucleotide sequence: TGTGCCAGCAGTTCCAGAGGGCTAGCATCCTACGAGCAGTACTTC. Amino acids: CASSSRGLASYEQYF.

This chain links TRBV5-5 with TRBJ2-1; no firm D call. The V end was cut by 4 bases, the J end by 0 bases, with 11 bases between. In germline, CDR1 is SGHKS, CDR2 YYEKEE (reference sequence). The CDR3 sequence is 15 residues long. Here the CDR3 DNA reads TGTGCCAGCAGCCTTGGGGTCCTCTCCTACAATGAGCAGTTCTTC. It is translated as CASSLGVLSYNEQFF.

This clonotype has ten or more counts. This chain's CDR3 is CASSLTPSWPQHF. The CDR3 DNA sequence: TGTGCCAGCAGTCTGACCCCATCGTGGCCCCAGCATTTT. This chain connects TRBV12-3 or TRBV12-4 to TRBJ1-5; D remains unclear. The V end was cut by 5 bases, the J end by 9 bases, with 14 bases between. This CDR3 contains 13 residues.